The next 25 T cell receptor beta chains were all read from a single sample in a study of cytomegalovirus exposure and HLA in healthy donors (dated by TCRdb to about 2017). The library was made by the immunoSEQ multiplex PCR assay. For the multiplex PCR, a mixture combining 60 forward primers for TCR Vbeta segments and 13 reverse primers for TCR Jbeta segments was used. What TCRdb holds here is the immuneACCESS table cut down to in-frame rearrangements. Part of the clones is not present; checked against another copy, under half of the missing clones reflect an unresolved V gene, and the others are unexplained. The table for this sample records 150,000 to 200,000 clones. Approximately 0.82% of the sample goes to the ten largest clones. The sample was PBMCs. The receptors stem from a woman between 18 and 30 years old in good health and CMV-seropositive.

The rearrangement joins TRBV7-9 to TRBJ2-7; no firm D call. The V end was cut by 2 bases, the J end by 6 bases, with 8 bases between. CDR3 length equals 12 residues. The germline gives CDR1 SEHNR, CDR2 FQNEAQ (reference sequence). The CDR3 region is CASSLWAAEQYF. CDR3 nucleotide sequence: TGTGCCAGCAGCTTATGGGCAGCCGAGCAGTACTTC.

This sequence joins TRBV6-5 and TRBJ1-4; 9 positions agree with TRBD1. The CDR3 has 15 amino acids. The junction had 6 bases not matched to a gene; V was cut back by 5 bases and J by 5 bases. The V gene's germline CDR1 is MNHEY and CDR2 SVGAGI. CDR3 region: CASSKTGTGNEKLFF. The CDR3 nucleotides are TGTGCCAGCAGTAAAACCGGGACAGGGAATGAAAAACTGTTTTTT.

In nucleotides, the CDR3 is TGTGCCAGCAGCTTAAACTCGGAGACCCAGTACTTC. Its translation: CASSLNSETQYF. V is TRBV7-2 and J is TRBJ2-5, with unresolved D. Germline V gene lookup returns CDR1 SGHTA and CDR2 FQGNSA. The V end was cut by 2 bases, the J end by 5 bases, with 6 bases between. The CDR3 loop spans 12 amino acids.

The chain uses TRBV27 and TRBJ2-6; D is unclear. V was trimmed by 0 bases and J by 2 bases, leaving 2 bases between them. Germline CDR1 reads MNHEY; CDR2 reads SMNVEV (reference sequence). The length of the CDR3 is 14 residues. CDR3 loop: CASSLSTGANVLTF. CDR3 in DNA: TGTGCCAGCAGTTTATCCACTGGGGCCAACGTCCTGACTTTC.

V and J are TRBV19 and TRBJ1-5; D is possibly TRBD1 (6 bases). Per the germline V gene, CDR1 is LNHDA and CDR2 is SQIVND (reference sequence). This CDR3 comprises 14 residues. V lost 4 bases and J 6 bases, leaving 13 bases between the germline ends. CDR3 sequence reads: CASSKAGAGQPQHF. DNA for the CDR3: TGTGCCAGTAGTAAAGCAGGGGCTGGTCAGCCCCAGCATTTT.

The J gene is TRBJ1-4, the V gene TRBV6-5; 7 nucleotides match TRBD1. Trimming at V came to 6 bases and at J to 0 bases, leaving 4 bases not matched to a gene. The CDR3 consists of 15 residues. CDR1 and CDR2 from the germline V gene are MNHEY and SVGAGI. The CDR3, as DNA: TGTGCCAGCAGCGGACAGGCTGCAACTAATGAAAAACTGTTTTTT. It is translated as CASSGQAATNEKLFF.

As DNA, the CDR3 is TGTGCCAGCAGTGAAAAGTCTCGAGCGGGGGGCCTCTTCTCCTTAAACTATGGCTACACCTTC. This gives the protein CASSEKSRAGGLFSLNYGYTF. J is TRBJ1-2 and V is TRBV6-1; a possible D gene is TRBD1 (6 bases). V lost 2 bases to trimming and J lost 2 bases, with 30 bases between them. Germline CDR1 and CDR2: MNHNS and SASEGT. The CDR3 runs to 21 residues.

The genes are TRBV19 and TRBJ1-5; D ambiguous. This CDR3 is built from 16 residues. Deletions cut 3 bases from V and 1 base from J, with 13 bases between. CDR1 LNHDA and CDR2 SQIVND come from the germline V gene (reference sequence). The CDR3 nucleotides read TGTGCCAGTAGTATCTTGTACTCAGGAAGCAATCAGCCCCAGCATTTT. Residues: CASSILYSGSNQPQHF.

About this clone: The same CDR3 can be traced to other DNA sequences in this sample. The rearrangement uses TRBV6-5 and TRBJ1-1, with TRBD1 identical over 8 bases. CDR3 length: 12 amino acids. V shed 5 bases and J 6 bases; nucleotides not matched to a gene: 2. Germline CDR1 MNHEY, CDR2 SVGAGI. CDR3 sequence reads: CASSQQGAEAFF. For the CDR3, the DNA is TGTGCCAGCAGTCAACAGGGGGCTGAAGCTTTCTTT.

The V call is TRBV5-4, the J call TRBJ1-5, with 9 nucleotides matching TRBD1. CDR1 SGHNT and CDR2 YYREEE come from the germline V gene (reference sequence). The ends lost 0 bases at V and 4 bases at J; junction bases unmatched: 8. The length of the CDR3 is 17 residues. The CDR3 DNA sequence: TGTGCCAGCAGCTTGGTATTGGGGACAGGGTATAATCAGCCCCAGCATTTT. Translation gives CASSLVLGTGYNQPQHF.

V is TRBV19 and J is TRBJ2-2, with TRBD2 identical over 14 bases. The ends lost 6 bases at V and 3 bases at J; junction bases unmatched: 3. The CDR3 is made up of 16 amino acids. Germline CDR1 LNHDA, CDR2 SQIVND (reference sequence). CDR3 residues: CASSPGLAGDTGELFF. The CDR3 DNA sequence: TGTGCCAGTAGCCCGGGACTAGCGGGGGACACCGGGGAGCTGTTTTTT. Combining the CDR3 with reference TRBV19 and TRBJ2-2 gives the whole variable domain DGGITQSPKYLFRKEGQNVTLSCEQNLNHDAMYWYRQDPGQGLRLIYYSQIVNDFQKGDIAEGYSVSREKKESFPLTVTSAQKNPTAFYLCASSPGLAGDTGELFFGEGSRLTVL.

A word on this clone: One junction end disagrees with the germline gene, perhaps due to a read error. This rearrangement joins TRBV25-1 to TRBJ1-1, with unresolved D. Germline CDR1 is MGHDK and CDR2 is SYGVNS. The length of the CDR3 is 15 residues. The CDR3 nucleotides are TGTGCCGGCAGTGGATCATACCGGGTGAACACTGAAGCTTTCTTT. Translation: CAGSGSYRVNTEAFF.

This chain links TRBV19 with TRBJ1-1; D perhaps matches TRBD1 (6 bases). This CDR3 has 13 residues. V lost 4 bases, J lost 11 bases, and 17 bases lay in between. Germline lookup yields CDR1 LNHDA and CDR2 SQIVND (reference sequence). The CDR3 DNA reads TGTGCCAGTAGTACTAAACAGGGATCGGGCGCTTTCTTT. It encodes CASSTKQGSGAFF.

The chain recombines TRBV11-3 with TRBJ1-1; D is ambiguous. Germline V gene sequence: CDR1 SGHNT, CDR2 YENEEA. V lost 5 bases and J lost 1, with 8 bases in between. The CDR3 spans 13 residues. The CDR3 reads CASSVHQNTEAFF. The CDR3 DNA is TGTGCCAGCAGCGTACATCAGAACACTGAAGCTTTCTTT.

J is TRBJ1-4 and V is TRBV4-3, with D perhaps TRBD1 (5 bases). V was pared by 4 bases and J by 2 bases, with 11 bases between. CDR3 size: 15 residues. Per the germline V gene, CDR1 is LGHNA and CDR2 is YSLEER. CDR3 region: CASSLWAGTNEKLFF. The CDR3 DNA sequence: TGCGCCAGCAGCCTCTGGGCAGGGACTAATGAAAAACTGTTTTTT.

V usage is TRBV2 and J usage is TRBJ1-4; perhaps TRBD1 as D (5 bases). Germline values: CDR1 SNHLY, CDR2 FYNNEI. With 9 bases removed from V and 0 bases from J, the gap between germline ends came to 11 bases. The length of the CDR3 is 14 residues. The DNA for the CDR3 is TGTGCCAGTTCACCGGGGGCAACTAATGAAAAACTGTTTTTT. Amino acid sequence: CASSPGATNEKLFF.

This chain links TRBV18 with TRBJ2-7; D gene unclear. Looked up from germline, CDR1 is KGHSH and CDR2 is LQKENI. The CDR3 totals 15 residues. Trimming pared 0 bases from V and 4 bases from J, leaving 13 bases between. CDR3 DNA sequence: TGTGCCAGCTCACCACCGGGCACATTTAGGTACGAGCAGTACTTC. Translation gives CASSPPGTFRYEQYF.

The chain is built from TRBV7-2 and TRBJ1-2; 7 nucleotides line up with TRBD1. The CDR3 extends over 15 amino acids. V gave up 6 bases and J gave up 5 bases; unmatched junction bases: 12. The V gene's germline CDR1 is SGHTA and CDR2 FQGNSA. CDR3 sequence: CASRLWTGQIYGYTF. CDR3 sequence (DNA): TGTGCCAGCAGACTATGGACGGGACAGATATATGGCTACACCTTC.

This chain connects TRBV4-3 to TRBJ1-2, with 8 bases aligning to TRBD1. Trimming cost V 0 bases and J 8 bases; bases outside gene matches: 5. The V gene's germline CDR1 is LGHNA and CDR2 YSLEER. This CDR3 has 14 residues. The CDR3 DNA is TGCGCCAGCAGCCAAGAGCAGGGGGCATGGGGCTACACCTTC. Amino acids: CASSQEQGAWGYTF.

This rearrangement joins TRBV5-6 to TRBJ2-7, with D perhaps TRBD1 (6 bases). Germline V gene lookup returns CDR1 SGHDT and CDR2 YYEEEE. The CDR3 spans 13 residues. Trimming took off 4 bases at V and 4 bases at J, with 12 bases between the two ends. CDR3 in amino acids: CASSVPGVYEQYF. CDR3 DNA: TGTGCCAGCAGCGTTCCAGGGGTGTACGAGCAGTACTTC. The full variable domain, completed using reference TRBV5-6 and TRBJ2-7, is DAGVTQSPTHLIKTRGQQVTLRCSPKSGHDTVSWYQQALGQGPQFIFQYYEEEERQRGNFPDRFSGHQFPNYSSELNVNALLLGDSALYLCASSVPGVYEQYFGPGTRLTVT.

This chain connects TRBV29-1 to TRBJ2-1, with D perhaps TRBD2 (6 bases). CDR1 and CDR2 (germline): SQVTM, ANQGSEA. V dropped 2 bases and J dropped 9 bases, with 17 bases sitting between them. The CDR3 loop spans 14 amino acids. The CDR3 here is CSVESSGDFTEQFF. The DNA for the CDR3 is TGCAGCGTTGAATCATCGGGAGACTTCACTGAGCAGTTCTTC.

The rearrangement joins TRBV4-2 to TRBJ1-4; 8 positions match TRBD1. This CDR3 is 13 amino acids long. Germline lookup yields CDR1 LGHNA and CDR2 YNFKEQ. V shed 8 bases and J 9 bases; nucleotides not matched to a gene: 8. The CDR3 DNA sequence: TGTGCCAGCCAGGACAGGGCTGGGAAAAAACTGTTTTTT. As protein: CASQDRAGKKLFF.

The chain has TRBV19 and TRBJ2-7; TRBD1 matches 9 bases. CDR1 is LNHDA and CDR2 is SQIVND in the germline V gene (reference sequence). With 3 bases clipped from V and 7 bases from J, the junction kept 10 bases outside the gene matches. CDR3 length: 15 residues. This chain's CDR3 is CASSIRGTGYDEQYF. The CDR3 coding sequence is TGTGCCAGTAGTATTCGTGGGACAGGGTACGATGAGCAGTACTTC.

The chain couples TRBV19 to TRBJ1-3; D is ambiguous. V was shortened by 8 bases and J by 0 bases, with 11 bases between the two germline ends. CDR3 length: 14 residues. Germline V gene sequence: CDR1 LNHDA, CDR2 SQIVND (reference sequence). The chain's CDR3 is CASHHRASGNTIYF. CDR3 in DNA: TGTGCCAGTCATCACCGAGCCTCTGGAAACACCATATATTTT.

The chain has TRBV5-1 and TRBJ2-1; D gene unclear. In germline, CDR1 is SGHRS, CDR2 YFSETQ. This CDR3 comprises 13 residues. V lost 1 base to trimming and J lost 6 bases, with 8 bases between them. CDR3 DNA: TGCGCCAGCAGCTTGATGGCTCTCAATGAGCAGTTCTTC. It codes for CASSLMALNEQFF.